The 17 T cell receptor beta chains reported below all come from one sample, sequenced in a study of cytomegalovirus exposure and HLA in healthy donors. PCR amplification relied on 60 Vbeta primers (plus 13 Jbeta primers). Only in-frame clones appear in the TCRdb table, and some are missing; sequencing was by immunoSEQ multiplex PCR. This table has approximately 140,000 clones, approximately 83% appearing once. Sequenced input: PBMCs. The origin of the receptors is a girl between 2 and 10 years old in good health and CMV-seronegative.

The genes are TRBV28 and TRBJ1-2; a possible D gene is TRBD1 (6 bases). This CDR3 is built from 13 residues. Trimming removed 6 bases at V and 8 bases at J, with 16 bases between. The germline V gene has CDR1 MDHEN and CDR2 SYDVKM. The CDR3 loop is CASSQRQVWGYTF. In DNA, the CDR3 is TGTGCCAGCAGCCAAAGACAGGTTTGGGGCTACACCTTC.

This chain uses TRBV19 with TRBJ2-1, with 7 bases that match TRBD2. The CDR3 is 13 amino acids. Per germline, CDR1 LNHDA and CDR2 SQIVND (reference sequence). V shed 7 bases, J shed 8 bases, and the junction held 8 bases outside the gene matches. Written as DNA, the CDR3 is TGTGCCAGTACTGGGGACTACCGGGATGAGCAGTTCTTC. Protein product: CASTGDYRDEQFF.

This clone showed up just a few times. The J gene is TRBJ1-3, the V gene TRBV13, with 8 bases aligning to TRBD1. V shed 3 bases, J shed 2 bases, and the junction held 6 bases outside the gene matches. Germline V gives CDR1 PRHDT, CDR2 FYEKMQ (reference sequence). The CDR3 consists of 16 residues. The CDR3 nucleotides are TGTGCCAGCAGCTTGGTGACAGGGGCCGCTGGAAACACCATATATTTT. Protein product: CASSLVTGAAGNTIYF.

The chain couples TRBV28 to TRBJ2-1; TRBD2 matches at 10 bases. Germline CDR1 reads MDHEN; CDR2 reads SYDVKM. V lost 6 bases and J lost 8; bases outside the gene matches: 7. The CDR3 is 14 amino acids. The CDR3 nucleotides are TGTGCCAGCAGGCCTAGCGGGAGTTACGATGAGCAGTTCTTC. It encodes CASRPSGSYDEQFF.

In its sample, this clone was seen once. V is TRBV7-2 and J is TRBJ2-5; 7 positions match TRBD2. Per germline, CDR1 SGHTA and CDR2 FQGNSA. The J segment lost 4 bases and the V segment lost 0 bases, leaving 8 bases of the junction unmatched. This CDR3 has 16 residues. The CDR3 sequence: CASSLAGTTIGETQYF. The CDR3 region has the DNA TGTGCCAGCAGCTTAGCAGGGACTACCATAGGAGAGACCCAGTACTTC.

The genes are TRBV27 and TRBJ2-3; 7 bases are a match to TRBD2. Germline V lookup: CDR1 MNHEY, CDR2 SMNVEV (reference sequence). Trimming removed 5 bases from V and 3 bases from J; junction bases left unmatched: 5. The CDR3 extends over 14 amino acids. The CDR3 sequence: CASSPGLLTDTQYF. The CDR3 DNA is TGTGCCAGCAGTCCGGGACTACTGACAGATACGCAGTATTTT.

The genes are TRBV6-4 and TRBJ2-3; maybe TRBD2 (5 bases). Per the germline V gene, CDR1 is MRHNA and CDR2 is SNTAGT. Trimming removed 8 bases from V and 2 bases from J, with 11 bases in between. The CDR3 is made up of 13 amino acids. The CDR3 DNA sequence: TGTGCCAGCGCCCCCGGGGACACAGATACGCAGTATTTT. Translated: CASAPGDTDTQYF.

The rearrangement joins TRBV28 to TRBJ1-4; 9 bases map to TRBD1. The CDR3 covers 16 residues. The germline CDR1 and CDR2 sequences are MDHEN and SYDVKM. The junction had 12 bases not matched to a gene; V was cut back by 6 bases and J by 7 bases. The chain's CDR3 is CASSPSTGTGFEKLFF. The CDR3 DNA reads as TGTGCCAGCAGCCCATCTACCGGGACAGGGTTTGAAAAACTGTTTTTT.

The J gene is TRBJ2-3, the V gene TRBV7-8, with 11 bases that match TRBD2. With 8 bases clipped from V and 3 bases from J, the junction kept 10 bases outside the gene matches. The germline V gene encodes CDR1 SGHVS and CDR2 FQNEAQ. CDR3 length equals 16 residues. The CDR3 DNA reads TGTGCCAGCGATAGCGGGGGGGAGGGTGGGACAGATACGCAGTATTTT. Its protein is CASDSGGEGGTDTQYF. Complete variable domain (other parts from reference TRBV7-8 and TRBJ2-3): GAGVSQSPRYKVAKRGQDVALRCDPISGHVSLFWYQQALGQGPEFLTYFQNEAQLDKSGLPSDRFFAERPEGSVSTLKIQRTQQEDSAVYLCASDSGGEGGTDTQYFGPGTRLTVL.

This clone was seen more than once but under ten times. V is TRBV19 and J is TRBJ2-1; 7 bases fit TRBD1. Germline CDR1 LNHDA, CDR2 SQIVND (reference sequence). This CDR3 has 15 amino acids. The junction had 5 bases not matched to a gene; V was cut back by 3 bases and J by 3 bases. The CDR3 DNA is TGTGCCAGTAGTATCTATGGGGACAGCTACAATGAGCAGTTCTTC. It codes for CASSIYGDSYNEQFF. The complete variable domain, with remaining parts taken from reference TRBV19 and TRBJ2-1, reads DGGITQSPKYLFRKEGQNVTLSCEQNLNHDAMYWYRQDPGQGLRLIYYSQIVNDFQKGDIAEGYSVSREKKESFPLTVTSAQKNPTAFYLCASSIYGDSYNEQFFGPGTRLTVL.

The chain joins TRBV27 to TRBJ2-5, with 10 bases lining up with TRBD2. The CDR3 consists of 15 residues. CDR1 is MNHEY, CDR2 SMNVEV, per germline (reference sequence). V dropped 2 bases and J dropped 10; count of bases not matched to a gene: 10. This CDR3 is CASSLTGTSVWDQYF. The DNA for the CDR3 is TGTGCCAGCAGTTTAACCGGGACTAGCGTTTGGGACCAGTACTTC.

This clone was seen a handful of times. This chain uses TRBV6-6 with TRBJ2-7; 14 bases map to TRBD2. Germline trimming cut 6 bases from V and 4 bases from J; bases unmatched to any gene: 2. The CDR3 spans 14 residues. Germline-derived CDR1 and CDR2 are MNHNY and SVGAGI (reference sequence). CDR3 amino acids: CASRGTSGGYEQYF. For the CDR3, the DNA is TGTGCCAGCAGGGGGACTAGCGGGGGATACGAGCAGTACTTC.

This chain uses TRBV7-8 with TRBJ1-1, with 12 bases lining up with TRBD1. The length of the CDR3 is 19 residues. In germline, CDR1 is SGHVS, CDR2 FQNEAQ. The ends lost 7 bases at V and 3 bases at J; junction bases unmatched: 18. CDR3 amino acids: CASTSAGKGTGGLYTEAFF. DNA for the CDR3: TGTGCCAGCACCTCAGCAGGAAAAGGGACAGGGGGCCTGTACACTGAAGCTTTCTTT. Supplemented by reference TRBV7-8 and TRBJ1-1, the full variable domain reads GAGVSQSPRYKVAKRGQDVALRCDPISGHVSLFWYQQALGQGPEFLTYFQNEAQLDKSGLPSDRFFAERPEGSVSTLKIQRTQQEDSAVYLCASTSAGKGTGGLYTEAFFGQGTRLTVV.

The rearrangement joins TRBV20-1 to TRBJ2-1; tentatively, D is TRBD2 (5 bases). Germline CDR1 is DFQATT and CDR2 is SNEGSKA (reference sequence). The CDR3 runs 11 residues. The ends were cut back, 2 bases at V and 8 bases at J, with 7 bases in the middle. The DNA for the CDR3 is TGCAGTGCTAGAAGGCGGGATGAGCAGTTCTTC. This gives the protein CSARRRDEQFF.

CDR3 sequence: CASRPAQGTNYGYTF. The CDR3 DNA follows: TGTGCCAGCAGACCCGCCCAGGGGACTAACTATGGCTACACCTTC. This chain links TRBV11-2 with TRBJ1-2, with D possibly matching TRBD1 (6 bases). The CDR3 has 15 amino acids. In germline, CDR1 is SGHAT, CDR2 FQNNGV. Trimming removed 6 bases from V and 0 bases from J, with 14 bases in between.

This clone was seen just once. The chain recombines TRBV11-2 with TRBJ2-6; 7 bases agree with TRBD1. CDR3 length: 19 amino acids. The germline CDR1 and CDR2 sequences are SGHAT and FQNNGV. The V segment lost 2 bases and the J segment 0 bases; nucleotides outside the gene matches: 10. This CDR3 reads CASSLYGQGDISGANVLTF. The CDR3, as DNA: TGTGCCAGCAGCTTATATGGGCAGGGGGACATCTCTGGGGCCAACGTCCTGACTTTC.

For the CDR3, the DNA is TGCAGCGTTGTGTCAGGGACAGGGAACTACGAGCAGTACTTC. It yields the protein CSVVSGTGNYEQYF. The J gene is TRBJ2-7, the V gene TRBV29-1; 9 positions match TRBD1. The junction had 7 bases not matched to a gene; V was cut back by 4 bases and J by 3 bases. CDR3 length: 14 amino acids. Germline CDR1 SQVTM, CDR2 ANQGSEA.